Below are 25 T cell receptor beta chains sequenced from a single sample in a study of blood T cells in healthy people across ages. PCR was performed a second time for roughly 7 to 11 cycles using a sample-barcoded 5' primer and a J-beta primer mix. TCRdb reprocessed the 5' RACE reads via MiXCR and lists one record per CDR3 protein. The profile shows more than 650,000 distinct CDR3 sequences, approximately 22% of them singletons. Sequences were obtained from blood. Source of these receptors: a man aged 70 or older in good health.

The chain employs TRBV20-1 and TRBJ2-3, with 9 bases fitting TRBD2. The germline CDR1 and CDR2 sequences are DFQATT and SNEGSKA (reference sequence). V trimming: 1 base; J trimming: 4 bases; junction bases outside the gene matches: 6. The CDR3 totals 15 residues. CDR3 nucleotide sequence: TGCAGTGCTAGAGGGGTAGCGGGGGTGCCAGATACGCAGTATTTT. Translating it yields CSARGVAGVPDTQYF.

The chain has TRBV7-2 and TRBJ2-5; D is ambiguous. Germline CDR1 SGHTA, CDR2 FQGNSA. CDR3 length: 13 residues. V gave up 6 bases and J gave up 5 bases, with 13 bases separating them. CDR3: CTSSFQVPETQYF. The DNA for the CDR3 is TGTACCAGCAGTTTCCAAGTCCCGGAGACCCAGTACTTC.

The V gene is TRBV29-1, the J gene TRBJ2-7, with D hard to call. The V gene lost 1 base and the J gene lost 3 bases, with 7 bases spanning the gap. Germline-derived CDR1 and CDR2 are SQVTM and ANQGSEA. This CDR3 contains 12 residues. This chain's CDR3 is CSVEGRHYEQYF. The CDR3 DNA is TGCAGCGTTGAAGGCCGGCACTACGAGCAGTACTTC.

Many counts were recorded for this clonotype. The chain employs TRBV20-1 and TRBJ2-7; no clear D gene. The CDR3 totals 13 residues. Looked up from germline, CDR1 is DFQATT and CDR2 is SNEGSKA (reference sequence). V was shortened by 5 bases and J by 4 bases, with 15 bases between the two germline ends. For the CDR3, the DNA is TGCAGTGCTGGATCCGGACCCCATTACGAGCAGTACTTC. Protein product: CSAGSGPHYEQYF.

V usage is TRBV5-1 and J usage is TRBJ2-5; 10 bases align to TRBD2. The CDR3 is 16 amino acids. V shed 4 bases, J shed 2 bases, and the junction held 8 bases outside the gene matches. In germline, CDR1 is SGHRS, CDR2 YFSETQ. The CDR3 region has the DNA TGCGCCAGCAGCCAAAAGGGACTAGCGAGACAAGAGACCCAGTACTTC. Protein sequence: CASSQKGLARQETQYF.

This clonotype was observed a handful of times. The chain recombines TRBV15 with TRBJ2-5, with D possibly being TRBD2 (6 bases). The J call may be incorrect, as the DNA end agrees better with TRBJ2-7. Germline loops: CDR1 LNHNV, CDR2 YYDKDF (reference sequence). The CDR3 spans 15 residues. The CDR3 is CATSRDLGLQNEQYV. The CDR3 DNA reads TGTGCCACCAGCAGAGATCTAGGACTACAGAACGAGCAGTACGTC.

The rearrangement joins TRBV7-9 to TRBJ1-2; D not resolved. Trimming removed 5 bases at V and 8 bases at J, with 12 bases between. The CDR3 has 12 amino acids. From germline, CDR1 is SEHNR and CDR2 FQNEAQ (reference sequence). The CDR3 loop reads CASSPSTGGYTF. CDR3 nucleotides: TGTGCCAGCAGCCCCTCCACGGGCGGCTACACCTTC. Full variable domain (remainder filled in from reference TRBV7-9 and TRBJ1-2): DTGVSQNPRHKITKRGQNVTFRCDPISEHNRLYWYRQTLGQGPEFLTYFQNEAQLEKSRLLSDRFSAERPKGSFSTLEIQRTEQGDSAMYLCASSPSTGGYTFGSGTRLTVV.

The rearrangement joins TRBV20-1 to TRBJ2-5; D is unresolved. Germline CDR1 and CDR2: DFQATT and SNEGSKA (reference sequence). Trimming shortened V by 2 bases and J by 4 bases, and 11 bases separated the two germline ends. The CDR3 has 13 amino acids. DNA for the CDR3: TGCAGTGCTAGAAGGATGGGTGGAGAGACCCAGTACTTC. It is translated as CSARRMGGETQYF.

The V call is TRBV5-1, the J call TRBJ2-1; D call uncertain. Trimming took off 4 bases at V and 5 bases at J, with 7 bases between the two ends. CDR1 and CDR2 (germline): SGHRS, YFSETQ. CDR3 length: 12 amino acids. CDR3: CASSGQNNEQFF. In DNA form, the CDR3 reads TGCGCCAGCAGCGGGCAAAACAATGAGCAGTTCTTC.

In this sample, this clonotype turned up a few times. CDR3 DNA: TGTGCCAGCTCACCCAGACAGGAGGAGACCCAGTACTTC. Translation gives CASSPRQEETQYF. V is TRBV18 and J is TRBJ2-5, with D perhaps TRBD1 (6 bases). V lost 3 bases and J lost 5, with 10 bases in between. This CDR3 spans 13 amino acids. Looked up from germline, CDR1 is KGHSH and CDR2 is LQKENI.

The gene calls are TRBV12-3 or TRBV12-4 and TRBJ1-2; D remains ambiguous. This CDR3 spans 13 amino acids. Trimming shortened V by 2 bases and J by 8 bases, and 12 bases separated the two germline ends. This CDR3 reads CASSLSWMDGYTF. Here the CDR3 DNA reads TGTGCCAGCAGTTTAAGTTGGATGGACGGCTACACCTTC.

The J gene is TRBJ2-6, the V gene TRBV2; no firm D call. With 4 bases removed from V and 7 bases from J, the gap between germline ends came to 8 bases. This CDR3 is built from 13 residues. Germline lookup yields CDR1 SNHLY and CDR2 FYNNEI. The CDR3 sequence is CASSGPLANVLTF. Here the CDR3 DNA reads TGTGCCAGCAGTGGCCCATTAGCCAACGTCCTGACTTTC.

The table lists this clonotype with a few counts. The genes are TRBV14 and TRBJ2-1, with TRBD2 identical over 10 bases. The CDR3 is 15 residues long. V gave up 2 bases and J gave up 2 bases; unmatched junction bases: 0. Looked up from germline, CDR1 is SGHDN and CDR2 is FVKESK. Written as DNA, the CDR3 is TGTGCCAGCAGCCAACTAGCGGGGGCCTACAATGAGCAGTTCTTC. Its protein is CASSQLAGAYNEQFF.

This clonotype has ten or more counts. The chain has TRBV5-6 and TRBJ2-1, with D perhaps TRBD1 (5 bases). The CDR3 runs to 14 residues. In germline, CDR1 is SGHDT, CDR2 YYEEEE. V lost 4 bases to trimming and J lost 3 bases, with 11 bases between them. The CDR3 is CASSPRQLYNEQFF. The CDR3 region has the DNA TGTGCCAGCAGCCCCAGACAGCTCTACAATGAGCAGTTCTTC.

V and J are TRBV6-2 or TRBV6-3 and TRBJ2-1; D not certain. The germline V and J ends were trimmed by 6 bases and 0 bases, with 12 bases remaining between them. CDR3 size: 15 residues. Germline V gives CDR1 MNHEY, CDR2 SVGEGT. This chain's CDR3 is CASRSALNSYNEQFF. The DNA for the CDR3 is TGTGCCAGCAGGTCGGCCCTCAACTCCTACAATGAGCAGTTCTTC.

A remark on this clonotype: Mismatch with germline at one junction end may stem from a read error. The chain joins TRBV6-2 or TRBV6-3 to TRBJ1-1, with 7 nucleotides matching TRBD1. The CDR3 extends over 14 amino acids. The germline CDR1 and CDR2 sequences are MNHEY and SVGEGT. The CDR3 protein is CASSYLGTDTEAFF. CDR3 nucleotides: TGTGCCAGCAGTTACCTCGGGACAGACACTGAGGCTTTCTTT.

The chain is built from TRBV6-6 and TRBJ2-3; D gene uncertain. Germline V gene sequence: CDR1 MNHNY, CDR2 SVGAGI (reference sequence). The CDR3 is 14 residues long. The ends were cut back, 6 bases at V and 4 bases at J, with 14 bases in the middle. For the CDR3, the DNA is TGTGCCAGCAGCCCCCCCCGGAGTTCAGATACGCAGTATTTT. Translated, it gives CASSPPRSSDTQYF.

The chain employs TRBV7-9 and TRBJ2-5, with D hard to call. Germline V gene sequence: CDR1 SEHNR, CDR2 FQNEAQ (reference sequence). The V end lost 2 bases, the J end lost 3 bases, and 10 bases lay between the germline ends. This CDR3 is built from 14 residues. CDR3 protein: CASSLWRDEETQYF. The CDR3 nucleotides are TGTGCCAGCAGCTTATGGAGAGACGAAGAGACCCAGTACTTC. Based on the CDR3 plus reference TRBV7-9 and TRBJ2-5, the full variable domain is DTGVSQNPRHKITKRGQNVTFRCDPISEHNRLYWYRQTLGQGPEFLTYFQNEAQLEKSRLLSDRFSAERPKGSFSTLEIQRTEQGDSAMYLCASSLWRDEETQYFGPGTRLLVL.

The table lists this clonotype with many counts. The rearrangement links TRBV5-1 to TRBJ2-1; 9 nucleotides line up with TRBD2. The germline gives CDR1 SGHRS, CDR2 YFSETQ. The CDR3 totals 16 residues. Trimming removed 1 base from V and 5 bases from J; junction bases left unmatched: 7. In DNA form, the CDR3 reads TGCGCCAGCAGCTTGTTCCCAGCGGGAGGCAACAATGAGCAGTTCTTC. This sequence encodes CASSLFPAGGNNEQFF. The variable domain in full, completed from reference TRBV5-1 and TRBJ2-1, reads KAGVTQTPRYLIKTRGQQVTLSCSPISGHRSVSWYQQTPGQGLQFLFEYFSETQRNKGNFPGRFSGRQFSNSRSEMNVSTLELGDSALYLCASSLFPAGGNNEQFFGPGTRLTVL.

In its sample, this clonotype was seen once. This sequence joins TRBV11-2 and TRBJ2-1, with 9 positions matching TRBD2. The CDR3 has 14 amino acids. After removal of 5 bases from V and 5 bases from J, the junction contained 4 bases not matched to a gene. The germline CDR1 and CDR2 sequences are SGHAT and FQNNGV. The chain's CDR3 is CASSQRLADNEQFF. The CDR3 bases are TGTGCCAGCAGCCAACGACTAGCGGACAATGAGCAGTTCTTC.

This clonotype occurred a few times. CDR3 bases: TGCAGCCCCAAACCCGGGGGAAAGGGCACAGATACGCAGTATTTT. Translated, it gives CSPKPGGKGTDTQYF. The chain is built from TRBV20-1 and TRBJ2-3; D is possibly TRBD2 (6 bases). CDR3 size: 15 residues. Germline V gene lookup returns CDR1 DFQATT and CDR2 SNEGSKA (reference sequence).

This clonotype was recorded at least ten times. V is TRBV20-1 and J is TRBJ1-5, with 7 bases lining up with TRBD1. Trimming took 1 base from V and 7 from J; bases not matched to a gene: 4. Germline-derived CDR1 and CDR2 are DFQATT and SNEGSKA (reference sequence). The CDR3 totals 13 residues. Written as DNA, the CDR3 is TGCAGTGCTAGAGGACAGGGTGTGCAGCCCCAGCATTTT. Translating gives CSARGQGVQPQHF.

The chain carries TRBV5-6 and TRBJ1-1; D may be TRBD1 (6 bases). The CDR3 sequence is 13 residues long. Germline CDR1 reads SGHDT; CDR2 reads YYEEEE. Trimming took off 4 bases at V and 6 bases at J, with 13 bases between the two ends. The CDR3 DNA sequence: TGTGCCAGCAGCACTACAGGGTGGGCTGAAGCTTTCTTT. Its protein product is CASSTTGWAEAFF.

The chain joins TRBV28 to TRBJ2-7; 9 bases fit TRBD1. Trimming cost V 5 bases and J 3 bases; bases outside gene matches: 11. CDR3 length: 16 amino acids. Germline CDR1 and CDR2: MDHEN and SYDVKM. CDR3 amino acids: CASSPPWGTGSYEQYF. The CDR3 nucleotides read TGTGCCAGCAGTCCCCCCTGGGGGACAGGGAGCTACGAGCAGTACTTC. Together with reference TRBV28 and TRBJ2-7, the CDR3 gives the full variable domain: DVKVTQSSRYLVKRTGEKVFLECVQDMDHENMFWYRQDPGLGLRLIYFSYDVKMKEKGDIPEGYSVSREKKERFSLILESASTNQTSMYLCASSPPWGTGSYEQYFGPGTRLTVT.

The DNA for the CDR3 is TGTGCCAGCAGCTCATTTCAGGGGGTATCCCGCACAGATACGCAGTATTTT. Translation gives CASSSFQGVSRTDTQYF. This chain uses TRBV7-9 with TRBJ2-3, with 7 bases lining up with TRBD1. With 4 bases clipped from V and 1 base from J, the junction kept 11 bases outside the gene matches. The CDR3 totals 17 residues. CDR1 SEHNR and CDR2 FQNEAQ come from the germline V gene (reference sequence).